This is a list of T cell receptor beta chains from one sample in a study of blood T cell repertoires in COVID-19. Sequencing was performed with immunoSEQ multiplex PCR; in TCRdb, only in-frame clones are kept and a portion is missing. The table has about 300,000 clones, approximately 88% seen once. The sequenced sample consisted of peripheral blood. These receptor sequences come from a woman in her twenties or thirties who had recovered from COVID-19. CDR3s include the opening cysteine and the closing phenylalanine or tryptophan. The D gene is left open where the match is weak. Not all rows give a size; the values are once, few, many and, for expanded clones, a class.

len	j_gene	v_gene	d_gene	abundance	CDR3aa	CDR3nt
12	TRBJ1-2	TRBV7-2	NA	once	CASSFGGYGYTF	TGTGCCAGCAGCTTTGGAGGATATGGCTACACCTTC
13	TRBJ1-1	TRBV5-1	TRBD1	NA	CASSGQGNTEAFF	TGCGCCAGCAGCGGACAGGGGAACACTGAAGCTTTCTTT
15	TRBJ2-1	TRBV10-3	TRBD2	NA	CAISEVAGGPNEQFF	TGTGCCATCAGTGAGGTAGCGGGGGGACCTAATGAGCAGTTCTTC
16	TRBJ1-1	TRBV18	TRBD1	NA	CASSPNTGGSDTEAFF	TGTGCCAGCTCACCGAATACAGGGGGCTCGGACACTGAAGCTTTCTTT
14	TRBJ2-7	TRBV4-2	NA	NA	CASTPSPGVGEQYF	TGTGCCAGCACCCCATCCCCCGGGGTCGGGGAGCAGTACTTC
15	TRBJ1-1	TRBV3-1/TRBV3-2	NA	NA	CASSLTGTSLGEAFF	TGTGCCAGCAGCCTGACCGGGACTTCACTAGGTGAAGCTTTCTTT
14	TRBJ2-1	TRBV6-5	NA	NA	CAITPGYTHNEQFF	TGTGCAATTACCCCGGGGTATACGCACAATGAGCAGTTCTTC
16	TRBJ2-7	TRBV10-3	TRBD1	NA	CAISGRTGTGSYEQYF	TGTGCCATCAGTGGGAGAACCGGGACAGGTTCCTACGAGCAGTACTTC
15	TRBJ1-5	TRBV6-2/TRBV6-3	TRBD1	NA	CASSYRDRGYQPQHF	TGTGCCAGCAGTTACAGAGACAGGGGATATCAGCCCCAGCATTTT
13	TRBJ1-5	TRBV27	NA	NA	CASSLSLGQPQHF	TGTGCCAGCAGTTTATCGCTCGGTCAGCCCCAGCATTTT
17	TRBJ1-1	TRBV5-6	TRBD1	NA	CASSLIQGAVWNTEAFF	TGTGCCAGCAGCTTGATTCAGGGGGCCGTTTGGAACACTGAAGCTTTCTTT
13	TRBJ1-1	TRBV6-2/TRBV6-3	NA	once	CASSYLGKEVAFF	TGTGCCAGCAGTTACCTGGGGAAGGAGGTAGCTTTCTTT
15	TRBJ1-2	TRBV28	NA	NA	CASKPRDISAPGYTF	TGTGCCAGCAAACCCAGGGACATCTCCGCTCCCGGCTACACCTTC
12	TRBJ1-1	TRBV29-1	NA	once	CSVARGDTEAFF	TGCAGCGTTGCCCGGGGAGACACTGAAGCTTTCTTT
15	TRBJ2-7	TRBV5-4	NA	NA	CASSLTGSDWYEQYF	TGTGCCAGCAGCTTAACGGGATCGGATTGGTACGAGCAGTACTTC
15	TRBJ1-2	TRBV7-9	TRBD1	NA	CASSARTGPDYGYTF	TGTGCCAGCAGCGCCCGGACAGGGCCCGACTATGGCTACACCTTC
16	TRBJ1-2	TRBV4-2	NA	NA	CASSRTNLGEGYGYTF	TGTGCCAGCAGCCGAACTAACCTCGGGGAAGGCTATGGCTACACCTTC
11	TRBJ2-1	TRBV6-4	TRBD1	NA	CASAGGGEQFF	TGTGCCAGCGCAGGGGGCGGGGAGCAGTTCTTC
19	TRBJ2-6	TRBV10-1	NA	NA	CASSEADRLCLSGANVLTF	TGCGCCAGCAGTGAAGCCGACAGGTTATGCCTCTCTGGGGCCAACGTCCTGACTTTC
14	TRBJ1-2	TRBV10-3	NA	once	CAIREQGSNYGYTF	TGTGCCATCAGGGAACAGGGTTCGAACTATGGCTACACCTTC
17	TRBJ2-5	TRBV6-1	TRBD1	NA	CASSEWGGQGYQETQYF	TGTGCCAGCAGTGAATGGGGGGGACAGGGATATCAAGAGACCCAGTACTTC
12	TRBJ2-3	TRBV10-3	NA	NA	CAISGREGTQYF	TGTGCCATCAGTGGCCGGGAAGGGACGCAGTATTTT
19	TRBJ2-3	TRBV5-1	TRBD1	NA	CASSIPGDRGAPGTYTQYF	TGCGCCAGCAGCATCCCCGGGGACAGGGGCGCACCAGGCACATATACGCAGTATTTT
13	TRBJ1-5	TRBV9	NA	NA	CASSVDEFQPQHF	TGTGCCAGCAGCGTAGATGAGTTCCAGCCCCAGCATTTT
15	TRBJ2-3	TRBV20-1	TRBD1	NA	CSASDGQDTTDTQYF	TGCAGTGCTAGTGACGGACAGGATACCACAGATACGCAGTATTTT
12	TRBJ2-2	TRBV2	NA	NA	CASSLNTGELFF	TGTGCCAGCAGCCTAAACACCGGGGAGCTGTTTTTT
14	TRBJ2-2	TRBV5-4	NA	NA	CASSYGDLTGELFF	TGTGCCAGCAGCTACGGGGATCTCACCGGGGAGCTGTTTTTT
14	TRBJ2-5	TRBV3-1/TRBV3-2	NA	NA	CASSPSPSQETQYF	TGTGCCAGCAGTCCATCCCCTAGCCAAGAGACCCAGTACTTC
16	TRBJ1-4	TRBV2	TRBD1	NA	CASSDPQGTPNEKLFF	TGTGCCAGCAGTGACCCACAGGGGACCCCTAATGAAAAACTGTTTTTT
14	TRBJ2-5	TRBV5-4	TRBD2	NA	CASRPAGGQETQYF	TGTGCCAGCAGACCCGCGGGGGGGCAAGAGACCCAGTACTTC
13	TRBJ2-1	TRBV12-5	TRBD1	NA	CASRQGGYNEQFF	TGTGCTAGTCGACAGGGGGGCTACAATGAGCAGTTCTTC
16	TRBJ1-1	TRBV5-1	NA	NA	CASRVADLAGRAEAFF	TGCGCCAGCAGGGTTGCGGACCTGGCCGGGAGGGCTGAAGCTTTCTTT
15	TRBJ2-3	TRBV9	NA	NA	CASTRGTGPTDTQYF	TGTGCCAGCACGAGGGGTACAGGGCCCACAGATACGCAGTATTTT
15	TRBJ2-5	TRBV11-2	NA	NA	CASSPRLGTDVSQYF	TGTGCCAGCAGCCCCAGACTAGGAACTGATGTGTCCCAGTACTTC